Included here is one T cell receptor beta chain sequence, with context. Its antigen is currently unknown. This CDR3 has 15 amino acids. Germline assignment: CDR1 SNHLY and CDR2 FYNNEI. Trimming cost V 7 bases and J 4 bases; bases outside gene matches: 12. Method: immunoSEQ multiplex PCR; TCRdb's copy keeps in-frame clones and lacks some. Among approximately 26,000 clones listed, under 95% were seen once. The record originates from a study of PD-1 blockade in classical Hodgkin lymphoma. Notes on the study in general: The repertoire differences lack a defined cause, possibly disease activity or prior therapy. Compared with healthy donors, newly diagnosed patients reportedly showed lower baseline TCR diversity.

Time point here: newly diagnosed, previously untreated cHL patient sample. Isolation of CD4+ T cells from thawed PBMCs was performed by magnetic negative selection. The chain links TRBV2 to TRBJ1-2; 7 bases align to TRBD1. The clonotype originates from a human donor with classical Hodgkin lymphoma. Specimen: CD4+ T cells from blood. CDR3 amino acids: CASTTGQANLYGYTF. CDR3 DNA: TGTGCCAGCACCACCGGACAGGCGAATCTCTATGGCTACACCTTC. The full variable domain, in which reference TRBV2 and TRBJ1-2 provide the parts outside the CDR3, is EPEVTQTPSHQVTQMGQEVILRCVPISNHLYFYWYRQILGQKVEFLVSFYNNEISEKSEIFDDQFSVERPDGSNFTLKIRSTKLEDSAMYFCASTTGQANLYGYTFGSGTRLTVV.